These 27 T cell receptor beta chains were sequenced from one sample in a study of shared clonotypes between healthy human individuals. This table comes from immunoSEQ multiplex PCR, and its TCRdb copy is limited to in-frame clones, with some not included. The sample shows 2 million to 2.5 million clones, about 90% of them seen only once. Sequencing used naive CD4+ T cells from PBMCs. This sample's subset: CD45RA+ positively selected. Receptors originate from a man between 18 and 35 years old in good health. Some clones in this sample may be carry-over from other donors' samples.

The chain combines TRBV5-4 with TRBJ2-1, with unresolved D. This CDR3 is 17 amino acids long. Between the trimmed V and J ends, which lost 0 bases and 3 bases, there was a span of 16 bases. CDR1 is SGHNT, CDR2 YYREEE, per germline (reference sequence). Written as DNA, the CDR3 is TGTGCCAGCAGCTTGGAATCCCAGCCTAATATCTACAATGAGCAGTTCTTC. Amino acids: CASSLESQPNIYNEQFF.

The chain has TRBV10-3 and TRBJ2-5, with D uncertain. The V end lost 8 bases, the J end lost 5 bases, and 21 bases lay between the germline ends. Germline loops: CDR1 ENHRY, CDR2 SYGVKD. The CDR3 length is 15 residues. The CDR3 sequence: CAISGMLAFEETQYF. In DNA form, the CDR3 reads TGTGCCATCTCGGGCATGCTGGCGTTTGAGGAGACCCAGTACTTC.

The gene calls are TRBV5-6 and TRBJ1-3; D uncertain. CDR1 is SGHDT and CDR2 is YYEEEE in the germline V gene. The CDR3 is 15 residues long. V was shortened by 0 bases and J by 4 bases, with 11 bases between the two germline ends. CDR3 protein: CASSLAAAGGNTIYF. CDR3 in DNA: TGTGCCAGCAGCTTGGCCGCAGCTGGAGGAAACACCATATATTTT.

The chain has TRBV7-8 and TRBJ2-5; TRBD1 might be the D (6 bases). There are 16 residues in the CDR3. CDR1 and CDR2 from the germline V gene are SGHVS and FQNEAQ. Deletions cut 4 bases from V and 3 bases from J, with 18 bases between. CDR3 bases: TGTGCCAGCAGCTCACCGACCCTGACAGGAGAAGAGACCCAGTACTTC. This translates into CASSSPTLTGEETQYF. The whole variable domain, remainder taken from reference TRBV7-8 and TRBJ2-5, is GAGVSQSPRYKVAKRGQDVALRCDPISGHVSLFWYQQALGQGPEFLTYFQNEAQLDKSGLPSDRFFAERPEGSVSTLKIQRTQQEDSAVYLCASSSPTLTGEETQYFGPGTRLLVL.

This clone has only a few counts. This CDR3 is CAIVTRLNTEAFF. CDR3 in DNA: TGTGCCATCGTGACACGGTTGAACACTGAAGCTTTCTTT. The chain combines TRBV28 with TRBJ1-1; D not resolved. The V gene lost 10 bases and the J gene lost 0 bases, with 12 bases spanning the gap. The germline gives CDR1 MDHEN, CDR2 SYDVKM. The CDR3 contains 13 residues.

A single count supports this clone. The chain couples TRBV6-6 to TRBJ1-5; tentatively, D is TRBD1 (5 bases). The CDR3 is 14 residues long. V lost 6 bases and J lost 5, with 14 bases in between. Germline assignment: CDR1 MNHNY and CDR2 SVGAGI (reference sequence). CDR3 DNA: TGTGCCAGCAGCGACAAAGGGGTTTATCAGCCCCAGCATTTT. Encoded protein: CASSDKGVYQPQHF.

The chain has TRBV5-1 and TRBJ1-2; a weak D match, TRBD1 (5 bases). Germline-derived CDR1 and CDR2 are SGHRS and YFSETQ. This CDR3 is 16 amino acids long. Trimming removed 5 bases at V and 7 bases at J, with 24 bases between. CDR3 DNA: TGCGCCAGCAGTTCCAACTCTCCCGGGACCGGTGGTGGCTACACCTTC. It encodes CASSSNSPGTGGGYTF.

The DNA of the CDR3 is TGTGCCAGCAGCCCGGGGGACCGCGCGTTTGGCAATGAGCAGTTCTTC. Amino acid sequence: CASSPGDRAFGNEQFF. The genes are TRBV14 and TRBJ2-1, with D possibly TRBD2 on 6 matching bases. Between the trimmed V and J ends, which lost 4 bases and 6 bases, there was a span of 19 bases. The germline V gene encodes CDR1 SGHDN and CDR2 FVKESK. The CDR3 is 16 residues long. Combining the CDR3 with reference TRBV14 and TRBJ2-1 gives the whole variable domain EAGVTQFPSHSVIEKGQTVTLRCDPISGHDNLYWYRRVMGKEIKFLLHFVKESKQDESGMPNNRFLAERTGGTYSTLKVQPAELEDSGVYFCASSPGDRAFGNEQFFGPGTRLTVL.

This chain links TRBV5-1 with TRBJ2-1; perhaps TRBD2 as D (6 bases). The CDR3 consists of 15 residues. Between the trimmed V and J ends, which lost 3 bases and 4 bases, there was a span of 14 bases. The germline gives CDR1 SGHRS, CDR2 YFSETQ. The CDR3 spells CASSSEGTFYNEQFF. For the CDR3, the DNA is TGCGCCAGCAGCTCGGAGGGGACTTTTTACAATGAGCAGTTCTTC.

The V gene is TRBV6-1, the J gene TRBJ2-3; D is undetermined. Per the germline V gene, CDR1 is MNHNS and CDR2 is SASEGT. This CDR3 is 15 amino acids long. V shed 8 bases and J shed 0 bases, with 15 bases lying between them. CDR3 coding DNA: TGTGCCAGCCAAAGGCTCTTTACTAGCACAGATACGCAGTATTTT. This sequence encodes CASQRLFTSTDTQYF.

This chain connects TRBV27 to TRBJ2-7; 12 bases match TRBD1. The CDR3 runs to 18 residues. Per germline, CDR1 MNHEY and CDR2 SMNVEV (reference sequence). J lost 5 bases, V lost 5 bases, and 16 bases had no gene match. CDR3 amino acids: CASSGAGWDRGPLDEQYF. CDR3 nucleotide sequence: TGTGCCAGCAGTGGGGCAGGATGGGACAGGGGGCCCTTGGACGAGCAGTACTTC.

The V call is TRBV6-1, the J call TRBJ2-7, with D perhaps matching TRBD1 (5 bases). Trimming stripped 1 base from V and 6 bases from J, with 16 bases between. CDR1 and CDR2 (germline): MNHNS, SASEGT. The CDR3 covers 15 residues. CDR3 region: CASSEVSQARREQYF. Here the CDR3 DNA reads TGTGCCAGCAGTGAAGTTTCACAGGCCAGGCGCGAGCAGTACTTC.

The CDR3 spells CASSPGTGDYGYTF. CDR3 in DNA: TGTGCCAGCAGCCCGGGGACAGGGGACTATGGCTACACCTTC. The chain couples TRBV7-9 to TRBJ1-2, with TRBD1 identical over 10 bases. This CDR3 is built from 14 residues. Germline V gene sequence: CDR1 SEHNR, CDR2 FQNEAQ (reference sequence). V was pared by 5 bases and J by 3 bases, with 3 bases of the junction left unmatched.

This chain uses TRBV7-7 with TRBJ2-2; TRBD2 is a possible D gene (5 bases). Trimming cost V 6 bases and J 3 bases, with 11 bases left between them. This CDR3 comprises 14 residues. Looked up from germline, CDR1 is SSHAT and CDR2 is FNYEAQ (reference sequence). The CDR3 region has the DNA TGTGCCAGCAGACTTAGCGAATACACCGGGGAGCTGTTTTTT. This translates into CASRLSEYTGELFF.

V and J are TRBV20-1 and TRBJ2-5; D is undetermined. Trimming left V 7 bases short and J 4 bases short, with 7 bases between. This CDR3 is 10 amino acids long. In germline, CDR1 is DFQATT, CDR2 SNEGSKA (reference sequence). The CDR3: CSVRVETQYF. In DNA, the CDR3 is TGCAGTGTTAGGGTAGAGACCCAGTACTTC.

The V gene is TRBV5-1, the J gene TRBJ1-3; tentatively, D is TRBD1 (5 bases). Trimming stripped 4 bases from V and 2 bases from J, with 13 bases between. Germline V gene sequence: CDR1 SGHRS, CDR2 YFSETQ. The CDR3 is 15 residues long. The CDR3 spells CASSENSRAGNTIYF. CDR3 nucleotides: TGCGCCAGCAGCGAGAACTCCAGGGCTGGAAACACCATATATTTT.

The chain is built from TRBV7-2 and TRBJ1-3; TRBD1 might be the D (6 bases). V was pared by 3 bases and J by 0 bases, with 9 bases between. Germline V gives CDR1 SGHTA, CDR2 FQGNSA. The CDR3 covers 15 residues. The CDR3 protein is CASSLEGHSGNTIYF. Here the CDR3 DNA reads TGTGCCAGCAGCTTGGAGGGACACTCTGGAAACACCATATATTTT.

Notes on this clone: Its ends do not fully match the called genes, so a read error is possible. This chain uses TRBV28 with TRBJ2-3; D is perhaps TRBD2 (6 bases). The germline V gene has CDR1 MDHEN and CDR2 SYDVKM. The CDR3 length is 12 residues. CDR3 bases: TGTGCCAGCAGTTTGGGGGTAGGGGAGGAGGATTTT. As protein: CASSLGVGEEDF.

V and J are TRBV4-1 and TRBJ2-3; D is uncertain. The germline V gene encodes CDR1 MGHRA and CDR2 YSYEKL. CDR3 length equals 15 residues. The V end lost 4 bases, the J end lost 0 bases, and 11 bases lay between the germline ends. The CDR3 DNA sequence: TGCGCCAGCAGCCCTTATACCGCTAGCACAGATACGCAGTATTTT. This codes for CASSPYTASTDTQYF.

This chain joins TRBV6-1 and TRBJ1-4, with no clear D. V lost 4 bases and J 0 bases, leaving 9 bases between the germline ends. The CDR3 extends over 15 amino acids. The V gene's germline CDR1 is MNHNS and CDR2 SASEGT. DNA for the CDR3: TGTGCCAGCAGTGGCGGATGGGCAACTAATGAAAAACTGTTTTTT. It translates to CASSGGWATNEKLFF.

The genes are TRBV5-4 and TRBJ1-3; 7 nucleotides agree with TRBD1. The CDR3 sequence is 16 residues long. Germline V gene sequence: CDR1 SGHNT, CDR2 YYREEE (reference sequence). The V and J ends lost 5 bases and 0 bases, in that order; junction bases with no gene match: 8. CDR3 nucleotides: TGTGCCAGCAGTCCTGACAGGGAGCCCTCTGGAAACACCATATATTTT. It specifies CASSPDREPSGNTIYF.

This chain uses TRBV2 with TRBJ2-3, with no clear D. The CDR3 has 16 amino acids. CDR1 and CDR2 (germline): SNHLY, FYNNEI. V was shortened by 0 bases and J by 4 bases, with 14 bases between the two germline ends. As DNA, the CDR3 is TGTGCCAGCAGTGAAGCGGCACAAAGCATAGCAGATACGCAGTATTTT. It is translated as CASSEAAQSIADTQYF.

CDR3 DNA: TGTGCCAGCAGTTTAAGGGCAGTCTACTATGGCTACACCTTC. Protein product: CASSLRAVYYGYTF. The genes are TRBV28 and TRBJ1-2; D uncertain. The V and J ends lost 2 bases and 3 bases respectively, with 10 bases between them. The CDR3 spans 14 residues. CDR1 and CDR2 (germline): MDHEN, SYDVKM.

The V gene is TRBV28, the J gene TRBJ2-7; tentatively, D is TRBD2 (6 bases). Germline V gene lookup returns CDR1 MDHEN and CDR2 SYDVKM. Trimming pared 6 bases from V and 7 bases from J, leaving 25 bases between. There are 16 residues in the CDR3. The CDR3 sequence: CASSWTTLLSTREQYF. As DNA, the CDR3 is TGTGCCAGCAGCTGGACTACTCTCCTTTCGACTCGGGAGCAGTACTTC.

This clone was recorded only once. The chain has TRBV30 and TRBJ2-7; D remains ambiguous. The CDR3 is 14 residues long. The germline gives CDR1 GTSNPN, CDR2 SVGIG (reference sequence). Trimming cost V 0 bases and J 2 bases, with 11 bases left between them. CDR3 nucleotides: TGTGCCTGGAGTGTAAGCCTCGTGGCCTACGAGCAGTACTTC. Translated: CAWSVSLVAYEQYF.

The rearrangement joins TRBV6-5 to TRBJ2-1; 9 bases align to TRBD2. CDR3 length: 15 residues. The V gene end was trimmed by 5 bases and the J gene end by 2 bases; junction bases not matched to a gene: 4. Germline CDR1 MNHEY, CDR2 SVGAGI. CDR3 coding DNA: TGTGCCAGCAGTCCTAGCGGGAAGCCCTACAATGAGCAGTTCTTC. This gives the protein CASSPSGKPYNEQFF.

J is TRBJ2-2 and V is TRBV19; 8 nucleotides line up with TRBD2. This CDR3 is built from 16 residues. V was clipped by 5 bases and J by 0 bases; unmatched bases: 5. Per germline, CDR1 LNHDA and CDR2 SQIVND (reference sequence). The CDR3 protein is CASSHLAGTNTGELFF. CDR3 DNA: TGTGCCAGTAGTCACCTAGCGGGTACGAACACCGGGGAGCTGTTTTTT.